The 30 T cell receptor beta chains in this list originate from one sample, sequenced in a study of blood T cell repertoires in COVID-19. Here immunoSEQ multiplex PCR was the method, and the copy in TCRdb shows in-frame clones only, minus some. The table records 150,000 to 200,000 clones, approximately 82% of them present only once. The sequenced sample was PBMCs or T cells enriched from blood (not recorded which). The receptor source for this set is a man aged 50 or older who had recovered from COVID-19.

The chain recombines TRBV21-1 with TRBJ2-1; the D call of TRBD2 is as the table states it, not checked on the DNA. TRBV21-1 is termed a pseudogene. CDR3 length equals 16 residues. The CDR3 spells CASSAKGGVVDNEQFF. CDR3 sequence (DNA): TGTGCCAGCAGCGCTAAGGGAGGGGTGGTGGACAATGAGCAGTTCTTC.

The rearrangement links TRBV6-5 to TRBJ1-2, with 8 positions matching TRBD1. J lost 9 bases, V lost 10 bases, and 19 bases had no gene match. CDR1 and CDR2 from the germline V gene are MNHEY and SVGAGI. The CDR3 totals 15 residues. CDR3 DNA: TGTGCCACCATACCGCCCCGTGACAGGGGAGTTCGCTACACCTTC. Its protein is CATIPPRDRGVRYTF.

The rearrangement uses TRBV11-3 and TRBJ2-1, with D tentatively TRBD2 (7 bases). The V and J ends lost 0 bases and 9 bases respectively, with 18 bases between them. The CDR3 spans 16 residues. The germline gives CDR1 SGHNT, CDR2 YENEEA. CDR3 loop: CASSLDPGGPRGEQFF. The CDR3 DNA reads as TGTGCCAGCAGCTTAGATCCCGGGGGGCCCAGGGGTGAGCAGTTCTTC.

This clone was counted a few times. In the same sample, other DNA sequences code for this CDR3. V gene TRBV6-5 combines with J gene TRBJ2-3, with 7 nucleotides matching TRBD1. Trimming removed 5 bases from V and 3 bases from J; junction bases left unmatched: 2. Germline-derived CDR1 and CDR2 are MNHEY and SVGAGI. This CDR3 is 13 amino acids long. CDR3 amino acids: CASSLQGTDTQYF. CDR3 coding DNA: TGTGCCAGCAGTCTACAGGGGACAGATACGCAGTATTTT.

The chain couples TRBV10-3 to TRBJ2-2; a possible D gene is TRBD2 (5 bases). Germline CDR1 is ENHRY and CDR2 is SYGVKD. The V gene lost 6 bases and the J gene lost 4 bases, with 12 bases spanning the gap. The CDR3 is 14 residues long. The CDR3 DNA is TGTGCCATCAGGCAGGTTGGAGGCACCGGGGAGCTGTTTTTT. Protein product: CAIRQVGGTGELFF.

The chain links TRBV10-2 to TRBJ1-1; 7 positions match TRBD1. The length of the CDR3 is 16 residues. J gave up 11 bases and V 0 bases, and 15 bases lay outside the gene matches. The germline gives CDR1 WSHSY, CDR2 SAAADI. In DNA form, the CDR3 reads TGCGCCAGCAGTGAGTCGATGGGACAGACGAACACTGTGGCTTTCTTT. Protein product: CASSESMGQTNTVAFF.

CDR3 region: CASSPSSRSGASTDTQYF. The CDR3 nucleotides read TGTGCCAGCAGCCCTTCCTCGAGGAGCGGTGCTAGCACAGATACGCAGTATTTT. This chain connects TRBV7-7 to TRBJ2-3; tentatively, D is TRBD2 (5 bases). Trimming removed 5 bases at V and 0 bases at J, with 21 bases between. The CDR3 totals 18 residues. Germline loops: CDR1 SSHAT, CDR2 FNYEAQ (reference sequence).

The rearrangement links TRBV6-6 to TRBJ2-5, with 7 bases aligning to TRBD2. CDR1 and CDR2 from the germline V gene are MNHNY and SVGAGI (reference sequence). Germline trimming cut 5 bases from V and 3 bases from J; bases unmatched to any gene: 6. The CDR3 is 14 residues long. Here the CDR3 reads CASSLGGSKETQYF. The CDR3 DNA follows: TGTGCCAGCAGTCTCGGGGGGTCAAAAGAGACCCAGTACTTC.

Comment on this clone: The sample contains more than one DNA sequence encoding this CDR3. This chain connects TRBV5-1 to TRBJ1-1; D is unclear. Germline lookup yields CDR1 SGHRS and CDR2 YFSETQ. V lost 0 bases to trimming and J lost 0 bases, with 6 bases between them. The CDR3 covers 14 residues. CDR3: CASSLGHLNTEAFF. In DNA form, the CDR3 reads TGCGCCAGCAGCTTGGGGCATCTGAACACTGAAGCTTTCTTT.

The V and J genes are TRBV12-3 or TRBV12-4 and TRBJ2-5; 8 nucleotides match TRBD1. This CDR3 contains 11 residues. V gave up 6 bases and J gave up 10 bases; unmatched junction bases: 4. The CDR3 region has the DNA TGTGCCAGCAGCACAGGGGGGAACCAGTACTTC. Its translation is CASSTGGNQYF.

This rearrangement joins TRBV5-1 to TRBJ2-7; D is undetermined. Germline CDR1 SGHRS, CDR2 YFSETQ. V was pared by 1 base and J by 1 base, with 6 bases between. CDR3 length equals 13 residues. The CDR3 loop is CASSLSVSYEQYF. The CDR3 nucleotides read TGCGCCAGCAGCTTGTCAGTTTCCTACGAGCAGTACTTC.

As DNA, the CDR3 is TGTGCCAGCAGCTTAGGCAGCGTAGACACCATATATTTT. Encoded protein: CASSLGSVDTIYF. V usage is TRBV7-9 and J usage is TRBJ1-3, with D unclear. V was shortened by 1 base and J by 8 bases, with 9 bases between the two germline ends. This CDR3 comprises 13 residues. The V gene's germline CDR1 is SEHNR and CDR2 FQNEAQ (reference sequence).

The table lists this clone with many counts. V usage is TRBV28 and J usage is TRBJ1-4; 8 nucleotides match TRBD1. Germline V gene sequence: CDR1 MDHEN, CDR2 SYDVKM. The CDR3 has 13 residues. With V trimmed by 7 bases and J by 8 bases, 6 bases remained unmatched. CDR3 amino acids: CASNSQGVEKLFF. The CDR3 DNA follows: TGTGCCAGCAATTCACAGGGGGTAGAAAAACTGTTTTTT.

This chain joins TRBV1 and TRBJ2-5; the D call in the table, TRBD2, was not verified against the DNA. TRBV1 is given as a pseudogene. This CDR3 is 14 amino acids long. The CDR3 DNA reads TGCACCAGCACCCCGACTAGCTTGGGAGAGACCCAGTACTTC. Its protein product is CTSTPTSLGETQYF.

The chain has TRBV10-1 and TRBJ1-5; the D is unclear. V lost 6 bases and J 6 bases, leaving 21 bases between the germline ends. Germline V gives CDR1 WNHNN, CDR2 SYGVQD (reference sequence). The CDR3 consists of 16 residues. The CDR3 region has the DNA TGCGCCAGCAGGCTGATTTCCGGTGTTGATAGTCAGCCCCAGCATTTT. Translating it yields CASRLISGVDSQPQHF.

This chain uses TRBV11-2 with TRBJ2-7; 8 bases are shared with TRBD1. Germline V gene lookup returns CDR1 SGHAT and CDR2 FQNNGV. The CDR3 is 15 amino acids. Trimming cost V 1 base and J 3 bases; bases outside gene matches: 5. CDR3 coding DNA: TGTGCCAGCAGCTTAGGCTCAGGGGGCGGCTACGAGCAGTACTTC. This gives the protein CASSLGSGGGYEQYF.

The CDR3 spells CASSHGGPLSGGHYEQYF. As DNA, the CDR3 is TGTGCCAGCAGCCACGGTGGCCCACTTAGCGGGGGACACTACGAGCAGTACTTC. The V call is TRBV3-1 (or the pseudogene TRBV3-2), the J call TRBJ2-7; 9 bases fit TRBD2. This CDR3 has 18 residues. Trimming cost V 3 bases and J 3 bases; bases outside gene matches: 15. Per germline, CDR1 LGHDT and CDR2 YNNKEL (reference sequence).

The chain couples TRBV19 to TRBJ2-1; D possibly corresponds to TRBD2 (6 bases). V gave up 6 bases and J gave up 2 bases, with 14 bases separating them. CDR3 length: 15 residues. The germline V gene has CDR1 LNHDA and CDR2 SQIVND (reference sequence). CDR3 in amino acids: CASSQLGGTYNEQFF. Here the CDR3 DNA reads TGTGCCAGTAGCCAACTCGGGGGAACCTACAATGAGCAGTTCTTC.

V is TRBV6-1 and J is TRBJ2-5, with D tentatively TRBD2 (6 bases). V was trimmed by 1 base and J by 7 bases, leaving 13 bases between them. The CDR3 loop spans 14 amino acids. The germline gives CDR1 MNHNS, CDR2 SASEGT. In DNA, the CDR3 is TGTGCCAGCAGTGAAGGGAGCGGGTTAGTGACCCAGTACTTC. Translation gives CASSEGSGLVTQYF.

This sequence joins TRBV6-5 and TRBJ1-2; the D is unclear. The V end was cut by 2 bases, the J end by 2 bases, with 9 bases between. Germline CDR1 is MNHEY and CDR2 is SVGAGI. The CDR3 covers 14 residues. The CDR3 reads CASSYVSGNYGYTF. CDR3 nucleotide sequence: TGTGCCAGCAGTTACGTCAGCGGCAACTATGGCTACACCTTC.

The chain carries TRBV11-2 and TRBJ2-1; TRBD2 matches 9 bases. Germline V lookup: CDR1 SGHAT, CDR2 FQNNGV. This CDR3 has 16 amino acids. Trimming took 3 bases from V and 6 from J; bases not matched to a gene: 9. In DNA, the CDR3 is TGTGCCAGCAGCTTGGGAGCGGGAGGAAGGGGCAATGAGCAGTTCTTC. Translating it yields CASSLGAGGRGNEQFF.

The chain uses TRBV19 and TRBJ2-7; D gene ambiguous. V lost 5 bases and J lost 1, with 15 bases in between. There are 15 residues in the CDR3. Germline CDR1 is LNHDA and CDR2 is SQIVND (reference sequence). The CDR3 here is CASSSPLALSYEQYF. The DNA for the CDR3 is TGTGCCAGTAGTTCCCCCCTCGCACTTTCCTACGAGCAGTACTTC.

In its sample, this clone was seen a few times. V gene TRBV5-4 combines with J gene TRBJ1-5; D is unclear. The CDR3 runs to 13 residues. Trimming stripped 2 bases from V and 7 bases from J, with 10 bases between. The germline V gene has CDR1 SGHNT and CDR2 YYREEE (reference sequence). CDR3 DNA sequence: TGTGCCAGCAGCTTTGAACGAGGGCAGCCCCAGCATTTT. Its translation is CASSFERGQPQHF. Based on the CDR3 plus reference TRBV5-4 and TRBJ1-5, the full variable domain is ETGVTQSPTHLIKTRGQQVTLRCSSQSGHNTVSWYQQALGQGPQFIFQYYREEENGRGNFPPRFSGLQFPNYSSELNVNALELDDSALYLCASSFERGQPQHFGDGTRLSIL.

In its sample, this clone was seen a few times. The chain links TRBV10-1 to TRBJ2-7, with 7 bases lining up with TRBD1. In germline, CDR1 is WNHNN, CDR2 SYGVQD (reference sequence). V lost 6 bases to trimming and J lost 1 base; unmatched junction nucleotides: 3. CDR3 length: 13 amino acids. Here the CDR3 DNA reads TGCGCCAGCAGCGACAGGGTTTCCTACGAGCAGTACTTC. Residues: CASSDRVSYEQYF.

V gene TRBV7-9 combines with J gene TRBJ2-7; 7 positions match TRBD1. V was clipped by 5 bases and J by 3 bases; unmatched bases: 4. The CDR3 contains 13 residues. Germline assignment: CDR1 SEHNR and CDR2 FQNEAQ (reference sequence). The DNA for the CDR3 is TGTGCCAGCAGCCCGGGACAGAGCTACGAGCAGTACTTC. Its translation: CASSPGQSYEQYF.

V usage is TRBV28 and J usage is TRBJ1-1; 8 bases line up with TRBD1. The germline V gene has CDR1 MDHEN and CDR2 SYDVKM. The ends lost 4 bases at V and 1 base at J; junction bases unmatched: 5. The CDR3 is made up of 15 amino acids. The CDR3 nucleotides are TGTGCCAGCAGTTCTCCAGGGACAGGGAACACTGAAGCTTTCTTT. It codes for CASSSPGTGNTEAFF.

The CDR3 sequence: CASSTSAGGASTDTQYF. CDR3 sequence (DNA): TGTGCCAGTAGTACCTCAGCGGGGGGGGCTAGCACAGATACGCAGTATTTT. The V and J genes are TRBV19 and TRBJ2-3; 10 bases line up with TRBD2. The V gene end was trimmed by 4 bases and the J gene end by 0 bases; junction bases not matched to a gene: 7. Germline V gene data show CDR1 as LNHDA and CDR2 as SQIVND (reference sequence). The CDR3 totals 17 residues.

The genes are TRBV11-3 and TRBJ2-1; 9 bases are a match to TRBD2. The trim removed 1 base at V and 10 bases at J, leaving 8 bases unmatched. The CDR3 runs to 15 residues. Germline V gives CDR1 SGHNT, CDR2 YENEEA. CDR3 region: CASSLGSSGDGEQFF. The CDR3, as DNA: TGTGCCAGCAGCTTAGGTTCTAGCGGGGACGGCGAGCAGTTCTTC.

The chain employs TRBV6-5 and TRBJ1-1; D might be TRBD1 (6 bases). There are 12 residues in the CDR3. Per germline, CDR1 MNHEY and CDR2 SVGAGI. The V gene lost 7 bases and the J gene lost 1 base, with 7 bases spanning the gap. The CDR3 coding sequence is TGTGCCAGCACAGGGGAGAACACTGAAGCTTTCTTT. It codes for CASTGENTEAFF.

J is TRBJ2-5 and V is TRBV19; no reliable D call. The CDR3 sequence is 14 residues long. V dropped 1 base and J dropped 1 base, with 7 bases sitting between them. Per the germline V gene, CDR1 is LNHDA and CDR2 is SQIVND (reference sequence). The CDR3 here is CASSIAEAQETQYF. The CDR3 bases are TGTGCCAGTAGTATAGCAGAGGCCCAAGAGACCCAGTACTTC. Drawing the rest from reference TRBV19 and TRBJ2-5, the complete variable domain is DGGITQSPKYLFRKEGQNVTLSCEQNLNHDAMYWYRQDPGQGLRLIYYSQIVNDFQKGDIAEGYSVSREKKESFPLTVTSAQKNPTAFYLCASSIAEAQETQYFGPGTRLLVL.